Sequencing of this T cell receptor (beta chain) was carried out in a study of Tregs in tolerant kidney transplant recipients. Study-level information: Sorting of CD4+CD25+CD127- cells followed approximately three-day belatacept mixed lymphocyte reactions, sometimes with approximately five-day graft donor restimulation. Sorting used antibodies to exclude donor cells.

Findings and limits, study-wide: Validation in larger populations is needed because few patients were studied. Tregs expanded with activated donor B cells seemed most donor-specific.

Profiling relied on immunoSEQ multiplex PCR, and the TCRdb table lists in-frame clones only, not all of them. The sample yields around 21,000 clones, about three fifths seen once. This CDR3 region has 13 residues. Trimming pared 4 bases from V and 1 base from J, leaving 8 bases between. The germline CDR1 and CDR2 sequences are SGHRS and YFSETQ. Remarks on this clone: The antigen is undetermined.

The rearrangement joins TRBV5-1 to TRBJ1-1, with D unclear. The sequenced material came from Tregs from blood cultured with allogeneic cells. The TCR was taken from a human donor in good health. The CDR3 is CASSVNWNTEAFF. CDR3 bases: TGCGCCAGCAGCGTCAACTGGAACACTGAAGCTTTCTTT. Variable domain in full (rest from reference TRBV5-1 and TRBJ1-1): KAGVTQTPRYLIKTRGQQVTLSCSPISGHRSVSWYQQTPGQGLQFLFEYFSETQRNKGNFPGRFSGRQFSNSRSEMNVSTLELGDSALYLCASSVNWNTEAFFGQGTRLTVV.